This TCR beta chain was identified in a study of early stage breast cancer tumors. About the study: Roughly eight ER+/PR+/HER2- tumors were invasive ductal; a few were invasive lobular. Samples were sequenced at 9 to 10-fold average coverage.

The germline gives CDR1 MNHNS, CDR2 SASEGT. The CDR3 length is 15 residues. Trimming removed 6 bases from V and 0 bases from J; junction bases left unmatched: 5. As regards this clone: Its antigen is unknown.

This table comes from immunoSEQ multiplex PCR, and its TCRdb copy is limited to in-frame clones, with some not included. The sample contains 50,000 to 75,000 clones, roughly 80% of which appear only once. Study-wide results and caveats: Enriched TCRB sequences shared across patients were mostly commonly generated sequences.

The sample consisted of blood. This receptor was identified in a person aged 30-39 years with breast cancer. V usage is TRBV6-1 and J usage is TRBJ2-1, with 7 bases aligning to TRBD2. The CDR3: CASRGTTLSYNEQFF. CDR3 bases: TGTGCCAGCAGGGGGACTACCCTCTCCTACAATGAGCAGTTCTTC.